The clone carrying this TCR beta chain was seen many times. Its specificity is not known. At one end the junction does not follow the germline gene, possibly because of a read error. Described time point: sample taken at primary tumor resection. Tumor, nontumor lung or frozen PBMC supplied whole RNA, sequenced without sorting. The CDR3 has 16 residues. Germline CDR1 and CDR2: SSHAT and FNYEAQ (reference sequence). This sample is drawn from a study of spatial heterogeneity in lung cancer. On the study more broadly: A consistent excess of beta-chain over alpha-chain sequences was detected.

Each TCR cDNA molecule carried a unique molecular identifier. TCRdb re-analysed the 5' RACE reads in MiXCR, keeping a single row per CDR3 protein. The table includes about 23,000 distinct CDR3 sequences, roughly 4.8% detected once. The study's findings and limits: Ubiquitous expanded tumor TCRs showed up in blood more at resection than follow-up.

The clonotype was recovered from a male donor with early-stage non-small cell lung cancer. The chain is built from TRBV7-7 and TRBJ2-7; 14 nucleotides agree with TRBD2. The specimen was PBMCs, collected at surgery. The CDR3 sequence is CASSQTGTSGSHEQYF. The CDR3 nucleotides read TGTGCTAGCAGCCAGACCGGGACTAGCGGGAGTCACGAGCAGTACTTC.